This T cell receptor beta chain is from a study of beta chain features in type 1 diabetes. Overall study results and limits: Shorter TCRB CDR3s, moderately but significantly so, marked every one of the four CD4+ subsets in Type 1 diabetes patients.

The entirety of the isolated RNA underwent reverse transcription, so expressed TCRB transcripts were sequenced. Profiling relied on immunoSEQ multiplex PCR, and the TCRdb table lists in-frame clones only, not all of them. The table includes 640,000 or so clones, around an eighth detected once. The CDR3 contains 14 residues. The V gene's germline CDR1 is ENHRY and CDR2 SYGVKD. Trimming took 5 bases from V and 0 from J, leaving 10 bases between them. Central memory, naive, regulatory and stem cell-like memory CD4+ cells were sorted by CD45RO/CCR7/CD25/CD127/CD95/CD27. Concerning this clone: Antigen unknown.

The rearrangement links TRBV10-3 to TRBJ1-1, with D possibly matching TRBD1 (5 bases). Sequencing was carried out using naive CD4+ T cells from blood. The clonotype originates from a man aged 18 to 29 with type 1 diabetes. The DNA of the CDR3 is TGTGCCATCAGTCGACAGAATATGAACACTGAAGCTTTCTTT. Translation gives CAISRQNMNTEAFF.